Shown below are 22 T cell receptor beta chains from a single sample sequenced in a study of T cell changes during pregnancy in multiple sclerosis (dated by TCRdb to the late 2010s). Library preparation employed the immunoSEQ multiplex PCR assay. TCRdb re-hosts the immuneACCESS table, in-frame sequences only. Its copies lack some clones; in the studies checked, an unresolved V gene accounts for under half of them, and the cause for the rest is not known. For this sample there are tens of thousands of clones; 94% appear just once. Of the sample, around 0.58% falls within the top ten clones. Sequenced material: CD4+ T cells from peripheral blood mononuclear cells, taken in the second trimester of pregnancy. These receptors were collected from a female donor with multiple sclerosis, enrolled in a pregnancy study.

In its sample, this clone was seen once. The chain has TRBV29-1 and TRBJ1-4, with TRBD1 matching 7 bases. Germline assignment: CDR1 SQVTM and CDR2 ANQGSEA. The CDR3 loop spans 15 amino acids. Trimming at V came to 4 bases and at J to 7 bases, leaving 12 bases not matched to a gene. The CDR3 nucleotides read TGCAGCGTTGTTGTACTGGGACAGTGGGGTGAAAAACTGTTTTTT. Amino acids: CSVVVLGQWGEKLFF.

This chain joins TRBV5-5 and TRBJ1-5; 8 nucleotides align to TRBD1. Germline loops: CDR1 SGHKS, CDR2 YYEKEE (reference sequence). V dropped 1 base and J dropped 2; count of bases not matched to a gene: 5. CDR3 length equals 16 residues. In DNA, the CDR3 is TGTGCCAGCAGCTTGTACCAGGGACAGGGCAATCAGCCCCAGCATTTT. Translation: CASSLYQGQGNQPQHF.

The V and J genes are TRBV7-2 and TRBJ1-1, with D perhaps matching TRBD1 (6 bases). Germline-derived CDR1 and CDR2 are SGHTA and FQGNSA. This CDR3 comprises 13 residues. The V gene lost 5 bases and the J gene lost 1 base, with 8 bases spanning the gap. This chain's CDR3 is CASSRQENTEAFF. The CDR3 DNA sequence: TGTGCCAGCAGCAGACAGGAGAACACTGAAGCTTTCTTT. The whole variable domain, remainder taken from reference TRBV7-2 and TRBJ1-1, is GAGVSQSPSNKVTEKGKDVELRCDPISGHTALYWYRQSLGQGLEFLIYFQGNSAPDKSGLPSDRFSAERTGGSVSTLTIQRTQQEDSAVYLCASSRQENTEAFFGQGTRLTVV.

The chain couples TRBV6-1 to TRBJ2-3; TRBD2 matches at 10 bases. CDR3 length: 14 residues. The V segment lost 10 bases and the J segment 6 bases; nucleotides outside the gene matches: 10. Germline CDR1 MNHNS, CDR2 SASEGT. CDR3 bases: TGTGCCACAAAATTAGCGGGGGGTCGGGATACGCAGTATTTT. It encodes CATKLAGGRDTQYF.

The chain has TRBV4-1 and TRBJ2-7; D possibly corresponds to TRBD1 (6 bases). Germline V gives CDR1 MGHRA, CDR2 YSYEKL. Trimming removed 2 bases from V and 2 bases from J, with 13 bases in between. This CDR3 is built from 15 residues. CDR3 DNA: TGCGCCAGCAGCCAATCCCCTGGGGGCCCCTACGAGCAGTACTTC. It yields the protein CASSQSPGGPYEQYF.

The V gene is TRBV28, the J gene TRBJ1-2, with 8 bases matching TRBD1. The trim removed 4 bases at V and 5 bases at J, leaving 15 bases unmatched. Looked up from germline, CDR1 is MDHEN and CDR2 is SYDVKM. The CDR3 covers 17 residues. CDR3 protein: CASSSASRQGAGYGYTF. CDR3 DNA sequence: TGTGCCAGCAGTTCCGCGAGCCGGCAGGGGGCAGGGTATGGCTACACCTTC.

V gene TRBV7-8 combines with J gene TRBJ2-7; 9 bases line up with TRBD1. This CDR3 is built from 15 residues. Germline loops: CDR1 SGHVS, CDR2 FQNEAQ. V trimming: 4 bases; J trimming: 4 bases; junction bases outside the gene matches: 8. CDR3 nucleotides: TGTGCCAGCAGCTCACGGACAGGGGCTGTATACGAGCAGTACTTC. This sequence encodes CASSSRTGAVYEQYF. Looking up the rest from reference TRBV7-8 and TRBJ2-7 gives the full variable domain: GAGVSQSPRYKVAKRGQDVALRCDPISGHVSLFWYQQALGQGPEFLTYFQNEAQLDKSGLPSDRFFAERPEGSVSTLKIQRTQQEDSAVYLCASSSRTGAVYEQYFGPGTRLTVT.

V is TRBV5-6 and J is TRBJ1-5, with D possibly TRBD1 on 5 matching bases. V was pared by 0 bases and J by 0 bases, with 10 bases between. This CDR3 spans 16 amino acids. In germline, CDR1 is SGHDT, CDR2 YYEEEE. In DNA form, the CDR3 reads TGTGCCAGCAGCTTGGGGGGGGTTTATAGCAATCAGCCCCAGCATTTT. Translation gives CASSLGGVYSNQPQHF.

This chain links TRBV11-2 with TRBJ1-3; no reliable D call. Trimming left V 4 bases short and J 7 bases short, with 14 bases between. The CDR3 spans 14 residues. Germline lookup yields CDR1 SGHAT and CDR2 FQNNGV. The CDR3 sequence: CASSSMFRGNTIYF. The CDR3 nucleotides read TGTGCCAGCAGCTCCATGTTCAGAGGGAACACCATATATTTT.

The genes are TRBV6-5 and TRBJ1-4, with D possibly being TRBD1 (6 bases). Per germline, CDR1 MNHEY and CDR2 SVGAGI. Trimming left V 5 bases short and J 3 bases short, with 13 bases between. The CDR3 runs to 15 residues. The CDR3 nucleotides read TGTGCCAGCAGTACCCGAGAGGGGGCTAATGAAAAACTGTTTTTT. Translation gives CASSTREGANEKLFF.

The chain uses TRBV13 and TRBJ1-5, with TRBD1 as a possible D gene (6 bases). Trimming left V 1 base short and J 0 bases short, with 7 bases between. The CDR3 consists of 15 residues. Germline V gene lookup returns CDR1 PRHDT and CDR2 FYEKMQ (reference sequence). The CDR3 sequence: CASSLAGASNQPQHF. The CDR3 nucleotides are TGTGCCAGCAGCTTAGCAGGGGCTAGCAATCAGCCCCAGCATTTT.

This clone turned up a few times. The CDR3 loop reads CASKRDRGSGVVGYTF. The CDR3 nucleotides are TGTGCCAGCAAACGGGACAGGGGAAGCGGGGTTGTGGGCTACACCTTC. J is TRBJ1-2 and V is TRBV7-8, with 10 nucleotides matching TRBD1. The CDR3 is 16 residues long. The ends lost 7 bases at V and 8 bases at J; junction bases unmatched: 16. Germline V lookup: CDR1 SGHVS, CDR2 FQNEAQ.

J is TRBJ2-5 and V is TRBV19; D not certain. The V end was cut by 4 bases, the J end by 7 bases, with 10 bases between. The germline CDR1 and CDR2 sequences are LNHDA and SQIVND (reference sequence). This CDR3 is built from 12 residues. CDR3 sequence reads: CASSTLPGTQYF. DNA for the CDR3: TGTGCCAGTAGTACCCTACCCGGGACCCAGTACTTC.

The chain carries TRBV6-5 and TRBJ2-7; D possibly corresponds to TRBD1 (6 bases). Trimming stripped 6 bases from V and 0 bases from J, with 6 bases between. The CDR3 length is 12 residues. Germline CDR1 is MNHEY and CDR2 is SVGAGI. This CDR3 reads CASRDSSYEQYF. The CDR3 region has the DNA TGTGCCAGCAGGGACAGCTCCTACGAGCAGTACTTC.

The sample holds one count of this clone. This chain joins TRBV28 and TRBJ1-6; 7 bases fit TRBD1. This CDR3 is 14 amino acids long. The germline V gene encodes CDR1 MDHEN and CDR2 SYDVKM. Trimming cost V 3 bases and J 8 bases; bases outside gene matches: 4. The CDR3 nucleotides are TGTGCCAGCAGTTTCCCCAGGGGGGATTCACCCCTCCACTTT. Translating gives CASSFPRGDSPLHF.

The chain carries TRBV7-3 and TRBJ2-5, with D possibly matching TRBD1 (5 bases). The CDR3 extends over 13 amino acids. The germline V and J ends were trimmed by 5 bases and 1 base, with 8 bases remaining between them. The germline gives CDR1 SGHTA, CDR2 FQGTGA. The CDR3 sequence: CASSRGTQETQYF. For the CDR3, the DNA is TGTGCCAGCAGCAGGGGTACCCAAGAGACCCAGTACTTC.

This chain joins TRBV11-2 and TRBJ1-4, with a tentative D call TRBD1 (6 bases). Germline V gene sequence: CDR1 SGHAT, CDR2 FQNNGV. V was pared by 5 bases and J by 1 base, with 14 bases between. CDR3 length: 16 amino acids. Here the CDR3 reads CASSENRVGTNEKLFF. The DNA for the CDR3 is TGTGCCAGCAGCGAAAACAGGGTAGGAACTAATGAAAAACTGTTTTTT.

The chain recombines TRBV4-2 with TRBJ1-1; D is possibly TRBD1 (5 bases). With 4 bases removed from V and 4 bases from J, the gap between germline ends came to 19 bases. Germline V CDR1 and CDR2: LGHNA, YNFKEQ. The CDR3 covers 16 residues. This chain's CDR3 is CASSLDAGDSPTEAFF. CDR3 in DNA: TGTGCCAGCAGCCTGGACGCCGGCGACAGTCCCACTGAAGCTTTCTTT.

The rearrangement links TRBV10-1 to TRBJ1-3; D remains ambiguous. Trimming took 9 bases from V and 5 from J, leaving 8 bases between them. The germline V gene encodes CDR1 WNHNN and CDR2 SYGVQD (reference sequence). This CDR3 spans 11 amino acids. The CDR3 bases are TGCGCCAGTTGTACACGAAACACCATATATTTT. Encoded protein: CASCTRNTIYF.

This chain links TRBV18 with TRBJ1-5; 8 bases fit TRBD1. The V gene end was trimmed by 0 bases and the J gene end by 3 bases; junction bases not matched to a gene: 4. The CDR3 sequence is 16 residues long. Germline lookup yields CDR1 KGHSH and CDR2 LQKENI. CDR3 nucleotide sequence: TGTGCCAGCTCACCACCCGGGACAGGTATCAATCAGCCCCAGCATTTT. It specifies CASSPPGTGINQPQHF.

The V and J genes are TRBV4-3 and TRBJ1-2; D may be TRBD1 (5 bases). The CDR3 is 15 amino acids. The germline CDR1 and CDR2 sequences are LGHNA and YSLEER. Trimming stripped 1 base from V and 7 bases from J, with 16 bases between. For the CDR3, the DNA is TGCGCCAGCAGCCAAGGGAGGGCAGGGAAGATTGGCTACACCTTC. It translates to CASSQGRAGKIGYTF.

The chain couples TRBV19 to TRBJ2-2; the D is unclear. CDR3 length equals 14 residues. V was cut by 7 bases and J by 6 bases, with 15 bases left in between. The germline CDR1 and CDR2 sequences are LNHDA and SQIVND (reference sequence). The CDR3 region is CASTPFRGPGELFF. The CDR3 nucleotides read TGTGCCAGTACCCCCTTTCGAGGCCCCGGGGAGCTGTTTTTT. The full variable domain, rest sourced from reference TRBV19 and TRBJ2-2, is DGGITQSPKYLFRKEGQNVTLSCEQNLNHDAMYWYRQDPGQGLRLIYYSQIVNDFQKGDIAEGYSVSREKKESFPLTVTSAQKNPTAFYLCASTPFRGPGELFFGEGSRLTVL.